Sequencing of this T cell receptor (beta chain) was carried out in a study of T cells in Graves' hyperthyroidism and ophthalmopathy. Study details: Peripheral blood collection took place at initial diagnosis, before any treatment.

Study-wide results and caveats: Ophthalmopathy was distinguished from stable hyperthyroidism by 13 V-J signatures.

RNA transcripts served as the template for amplifying TCR beta CDR3 regions. The HTBI primer set drove a first-round RT-PCR of the TCR CDR3. A single record per CDR3 protein comes from TCRdb applying MiXCR to the multiplex PCR reads. The sample includes about 400,000 distinct CDR3 sequences, roughly 14% of them seen just once. This clonotype occurred many times. The antigen remains undetermined. The V segment lost 4 bases and the J segment 4 bases; nucleotides outside the gene matches: 11. Germline-derived CDR1 and CDR2 are KGHDR and SFDVKD. The CDR3 spans 18 residues. Across 18 months, stable Graves' hyperthyroidism was marked by no progression to ophthalmopathy. The authors took PBMCs from about 9.5 ml fresh peripheral blood.

The TCR was taken from a woman under 30 with Graves' hyperthyroidism. The V and J genes are TRBV24-1 and TRBJ1-4; 10 bases align to TRBD1. Specimen: blood. Written as DNA, the CDR3 is TGTGCCACCAGTGACGCCCGGGACAGGGGAAGCAGTAATGAAAAACTGTTTTTT. It specifies CATSDARDRGSSNEKLFF.